The 6 T cell receptor beta chains given below trace back to one sample, sequenced in a study of identical twins. TCRdb passed the 5' RACE reads through MiXCR, listing each CDR3 protein once. The sample lists fewer than 800,000 distinct CDR3 sequences, 7% to 7.5% occurring once. The data were also submitted as part of a second study, on yellow fever vaccine responses in identical twins.

The sample taken for sequencing was PBMCs. The receptor set was obtained from a woman aged 18-29 years in good health.

This clonotype was picked up a small number of times. The chain links TRBV6-1 to TRBJ2-7; 10 positions agree with TRBD1. The germline V gene has CDR1 MNHNS and CDR2 SASEGT. CDR3 length: 16 amino acids. J lost 6 bases, V lost 6 bases, and 14 bases had no gene match. CDR3 DNA: TGTGCCAGCAGCTCCCGCCGGGACAGGGGTGTCGGCGAGCAGTACGTC. It specifies CASSSRRDRGVGEQYV.

J is TRBJ2-7 and V is TRBV7-9; no clear D gene. From germline, CDR1 is SEHNR and CDR2 FQNEAQ (reference sequence). The CDR3 length is 17 residues. V was trimmed by 7 bases and J by 2 bases, leaving 24 bases between them. CDR3 amino acids: CASTVVAADEIAYEQYF. The CDR3 DNA reads TGTGCCAGCACCGTCGTGGCAGCAGACGAAATTGCCTACGAGCAGTACTTC.

This clonotype was seen only a few times. The J gene is TRBJ2-1, the V gene TRBV7-8; 9 bases are shared with TRBD2. Unmatched junction bases numbered 13, after V lost 4 bases and J lost 6 bases. Germline lookup yields CDR1 SGHVS and CDR2 FQNEAQ. The CDR3 loop spans 17 amino acids. The CDR3 loop is CASSSLDYAGGSNEQFF. DNA for the CDR3: TGTGCCAGCAGCTCCCTCGACTACGCGGGAGGGTCCAATGAGCAGTTCTTC.

V is TRBV28 and J is TRBJ2-1, with D perhaps being TRBD1 or TRBD2 (5 bases each). The germline CDR1 and CDR2 sequences are MDHEN and SYDVKM. V lost 11 bases to trimming and J lost 9 bases, with 26 bases between them. This CDR3 has 15 residues. In DNA, the CDR3 is TGTGCCGCCTGCCCCCGGGACCGACCCGGTGTTGAGCAGTTCTTC. It is translated as CAACPRDRPGVEQFF.

The chain carries TRBV3-1 and TRBJ2-7; 15 nucleotides agree with TRBD2. CDR3 length equals 18 residues. In germline, CDR1 is LGHDT, CDR2 YNNKEL (reference sequence). J gave up 3 bases and V 0 bases, and 6 bases lay outside the gene matches. The CDR3 protein is CASSQEGLAGGFYYEQYF. CDR3 DNA sequence: TGTGCCAGCAGCCAAGAGGGACTAGCGGGAGGTTTTTACTACGAGCAGTACTTC.

This clonotype was picked up many times. DNA of the CDR3: TGCGCCAGCAGCACTACAGGGGGCTATCAGTTCTTC. This codes for CASSTTGGYQFF. V and J are TRBV5-1 and TRBJ2-1, with TRBD1 matching over 9 bases. CDR3 size: 12 residues. Germline V gene lookup returns CDR1 SGHRS and CDR2 YFSETQ. V dropped 4 bases and J dropped 13; count of bases not matched to a gene: 6.